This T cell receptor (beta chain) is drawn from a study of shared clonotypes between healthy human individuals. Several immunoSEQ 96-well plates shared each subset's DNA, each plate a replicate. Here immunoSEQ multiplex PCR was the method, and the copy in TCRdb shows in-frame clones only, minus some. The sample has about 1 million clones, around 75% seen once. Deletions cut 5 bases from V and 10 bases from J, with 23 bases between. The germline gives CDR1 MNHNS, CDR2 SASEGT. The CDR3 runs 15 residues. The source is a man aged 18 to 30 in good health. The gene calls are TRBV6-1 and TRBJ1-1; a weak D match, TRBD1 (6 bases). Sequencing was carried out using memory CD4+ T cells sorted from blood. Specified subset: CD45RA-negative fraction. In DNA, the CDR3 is TGTGCCAGCAGTCAACTCCGGGACACCACCCGAGGAGCTTTCTTT. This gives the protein CASSQLRDTTRGAFF.